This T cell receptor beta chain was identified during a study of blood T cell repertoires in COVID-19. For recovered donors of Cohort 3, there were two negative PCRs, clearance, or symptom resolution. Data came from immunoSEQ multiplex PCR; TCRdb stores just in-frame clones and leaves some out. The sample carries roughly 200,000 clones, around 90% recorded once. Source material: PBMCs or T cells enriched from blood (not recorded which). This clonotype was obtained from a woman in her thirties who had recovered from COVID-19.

CDR3 DNA: TGTGCCAGCAGCTATGGGGGGACAGGGGTGTCCTACAATGAGCAGTTCTTC. This gives the protein CASSYGGTGVSYNEQFF. This chain connects TRBV7-6 to TRBJ2-1; 10 nucleotides agree with TRBD1. From germline, CDR1 is SGHVS and CDR2 FNYEAQ. Losses at the gene ends were 4 bases for V and 1 base for J; bases not matched to a gene: 7. The CDR3 has 17 amino acids.